The rows below give T cell receptor beta chains drawn from one sample of a study of graft-versus-host responses after intestinal transplantation. Profiled with immunoSEQ multiplex PCR; TCRdb holds only in-frame clones, not every one. The repertoire includes roughly 100,000 clones, over 85% of them detected once, and less than 1.5% sits in the top ten. Their antigens are not known. The sample consisted of unstimulated CD8+ T cells sorted from spleen or lymph node cells, taken before intestinal transplant. These receptors originate from a human donor who received an intestinal transplant. Both conserved end residues are part of each CDR3. The D gene is left open where the match is weak. Expanded clones get a size class; other rows say once, few or many, or leave the size out.

>TRBJ1-1|.|.|12|TRBV5-1
CASRTGDTEAFF
TGCGCCAGCAGAACCGGGGACACTGAAGCTTTCTTT
>TRBJ1-5|.|.|14|TRBV6-5
CASRADRYNQPQHF
TGTGCCAGCAGAGCAGACAGGTACAATCAGCCCCAGCATTTT
>TRBJ2-1|TRBD1|.|15|TRBV27
CASSPGTGDYNEQFF
TGTGCCAGCAGCCCCGGGACAGGGGACTACAATGAGCAGTTCTTC
>TRBJ1-1|.|.|19|TRBV23-1
CASSPHPGTKNGVNTEAFF
TGCGCCAGCAGTCCCCACCCCGGGACAAAAAATGGGGTGAACACTGAAGCTTTCTTT
>TRBJ2-1|TRBD1|.|14|TRBV4-1
CASSAGTGLDEQFF
TGCGCCAGCAGTGCCGGGACAGGGCTGGATGAGCAGTTCTTC
>TRBJ2-1|.|.|13|TRBV30
CAWSLSEYNEQFF
TGTGCCTGGAGCCTGAGCGAATACAATGAGCAGTTCTTC
>TRBJ1-3|TRBD1|.|15|TRBV7-9
CASTPQGAGGNTIYF
TGTGCCAGCACCCCTCAGGGGGCCGGAGGAAACACCATATATTTT
>TRBJ1-2|TRBD1|.|14|TRBV6-1
CASSDPDRGDGYTF
TGTGCCAGCAGTGACCCCGACAGGGGTGATGGCTACACCTTC
>TRBJ1-4|TRBD1|once|14|TRBV13
CASSTRQGFEKLFF
TGTGCCAGCAGCACTAGACAGGGTTTTGAAAAACTGTTTTTT
>TRBJ1-6|.|.|14|TRBV6-4
CASSDLAGRSPLHF
TGTGCCAGCAGTGACCTGGCAGGCCGCTCACCCCTCCACTTT
>TRBJ1-2|.|once|9|TRBV5-3
CAQGYGYTF
TGTGCCCAGGGGTATGGCTACACCTTC
>TRBJ2-1|TRBD1|.|16|TRBV30
CACQPTGQVNYNEQFF
TGTGCCTGCCAACCGACCGGACAGGTCAACTACAATGAGCAGTTCTTC
>TRBJ1-2|.|.|17|TRBV14
CASSQYSTDSLNYGYTF
TGTGCCAGCAGCCAGTATTCGACGGACTCGTTAAACTATGGCTACACCTTC
>TRBJ1-1|.|.|15|TRBV2
CASSAALSGETEAFF
TGTGCCAGCAGTGCGGCCTTATCCGGAGAGACTGAAGCTTTCTTT
>TRBJ2-3|.|.|12|TRBV29-1
CSATVFTDTQYF
TGCAGCGCGACGGTATTCACAGATACGCAGTATTTT
>TRBJ2-7|TRBD1|.|14|TRBV4-1
CASSLGQGAYEQYF
TGCGCCAGCAGCCTCGGTCAGGGGGCCTACGAGCAGTACTTC
>TRBJ2-2|.|.|18|TRBV5-5
CASSFRSTGHPNTGELFF
TGTGCCAGCAGCTTTCGTAGCACGGGACACCCGAACACCGGGGAGCTGTTTTTT
>TRBJ1-2|.|.|15|TRBV10-2
CASSESSGTYYGYTF
TGCGCCAGCAGTGAGTCAAGCGGGACATACTATGGCTACACCTTC
>TRBJ1-2|.|.|16|TRBV7-2
CASSRPNMQGAYGYTF
TGTGCCAGCAGCCGACCAAACATGCAGGGAGCCTATGGCTACACCTTC
>TRBJ2-3|TRBD2|.|17|TRBV2
CASSEVDSGENTDTQYF
TGTGCCAGCAGTGAGGTGGATAGCGGGGAGAACACAGATACGCAGTATTTT
>TRBJ2-1|TRBD2|.|14|TRBV4-1
CASSRDYPYNEQFF
TGCGCCAGCAGCCGGGACTACCCTTACAATGAGCAGTTCTTC
>TRBJ1-2|.|once|18|TRBV19
CASSMVGVGRFGNYGYTF
TGTGCCAGTAGTATGGTCGGGGTGGGGCGCTTCGGAAACTATGGCTACACCTTC
>TRBJ1-3|.|.|17|TRBV4-2
CASSQGHLSNSGNTIYF
TGTGCCAGCAGCCAAGGACACCTCTCTAACTCTGGAAACACCATATATTTT
>TRBJ1-5|TRBD1|.|16|TRBV19
CASSIWGRGQEQPQHF
TGTGCCAGTAGTATCTGGGGCAGGGGGCAGGAGCAGCCCCAGCATTTT
>TRBJ1-4|.|.|12|TRBV4-1
CASSPPREKLFF
TGCGCCAGCAGCCCACCACGGGAAAAACTGTTTTTT
>TRBJ2-7|TRBD1|.|15|TRBV9
CASSTGGHGSYEQYF
TGTGCCAGCAGCACAGGGGGCCACGGCTCCTACGAGCAGTACTTC
>TRBJ2-1|.|.|15|TRBV6-4
CASSDSARGVDEQFF
TGTGCCAGCAGTGACTCGGCCAGGGGGGTGGATGAGCAGTTCTTC
>TRBJ1-2|.|few|15|TRBV7-9
CASSSLVGANYGYTF
TGTGCCAGCAGCTCTCTAGTTGGGGCGAACTATGGCTACACCTTC
>TRBJ1-2|.|.|15|TRBV6-1
CASSPLPGGKDGYTF
TGTGCCAGCAGTCCCCTTCCGGGGGGGAAGGATGGCTACACCTTC
>TRBJ1-5|.|.|15|TRBV10-2
CASSDGVGGGQPQHF
TGCGCCAGCAGTGACGGAGTTGGGGGTGGTCAGCCCCAGCATTTT
>TRBJ2-2|.|.|13|TRBV29-1
CSVARGDTGELFF
TGCAGCGTTGCCAGGGGGGACACCGGGGAGCTGTTTTTT
>TRBJ2-1|.|.|12|TRBV7-8
CASSPIANEQFF
TGTGCCAGCAGCCCTATTGCGAATGAGCAGTTCTTC
>TRBJ2-7|TRBD1|.|16|TRBV5-1
CASSIGLGDSSYEQYF
TGCGCCAGCAGCATTGGTTTAGGGGACAGTTCCTACGAGCAGTACTTC
>TRBJ2-3|TRBD2|.|18|TRBV18
CASSPLETSGPSTDTQYF
TGTGCCAGCTCACCACTTGAGACTAGCGGGCCTAGCACAGATACGCAGTATTTT
>TRBJ2-7|TRBD1|once|15|TRBV6-5
CASSQTRTGTYEQYF
TGTGCCAGCAGTCAAACCCGGACAGGGACCTACGAGCAGTACTTC
>TRBJ1-4|.|.|15|TRBV7-9
CASSLGGASNEKLFF
TGTGCCAGCAGCTTAGGAGGGGCTTCTAATGAAAAACTGTTTTTT
>TRBJ2-1|.|.|14|TRBV5-6
CASSLLVGFDEQFF
TGTGCCAGCAGCTTGCTCGTTGGGTTCGATGAGCAGTTCTTC
>TRBJ2-1|.|.|14|TRBV10-3
CAISLPGALNEQFF
TGTGCCATTTCACTACCAGGGGCGTTAAATGAGCAGTTCTTC
>TRBJ1-1|.|.|13|TRBV6-5
CASSYSSNTEAFF
TGTGCCAGCAGTTACTCTTCCAACACTGAAGCTTTCTTT
>TRBJ1-5|TRBD1|.|17|TRBV4-2
CASSQGETGGSNQPQHF
TGTGCCAGCAGCCAAGGAGAGACAGGGGGCAGCAATCAGCCCCAGCATTTT
>TRBJ1-3|.|.|14|TRBV15
CATSPGFSGNTIYF
TGTGCCACCAGCCCTGGTTTCTCTGGAAACACCATATATTTT
>TRBJ1-1|TRBD1|.|13|TRBV30
CAWSTDRGTEAFF
TGTGCCTGGAGTACCGACAGGGGCACTGAAGCTTTCTTT
>TRBJ1-1|TRBD1|.|15|TRBV7-9
CASSFPGTANTEAFF
TGTGCCAGCAGCTTCCCCGGGACAGCGAACACTGAAGCTTTCTTT
>TRBJ1-3|.|.|15|TRBV5-1
CASSLEGGHGDTIYF
TGCGCCAGCAGCTTGGAGGGGGGACATGGGGACACCATATATTTT
>TRBJ1-5|TRBD1|.|15|TRBV2
CASSEWGQGLQPQHF
TGTGCCAGCAGTGAATGGGGACAGGGACTCCAGCCCCAGCATTTT
>TRBJ1-3|.|.|14|TRBV6-1
CASNWLSPGNTIYF
TGTGCCAGCAATTGGTTGAGTCCTGGAAACACCATATATTTT
>TRBJ2-3|TRBD1|.|14|TRBV19
CASRYRGRGDTQYF
TGTGCCAGTAGATACAGGGGGCGCGGAGATACGCAGTATTTT
>TRBJ1-3|.|once|16|TRBV5-6
CASSSTGSGSGNTIYF
TGTGCCAGCAGCAGTACAGGATCGGGCTCTGGAAACACCATATATTTT
>TRBJ2-7|.|.|15|TRBV27
CASSLSPVGPNEQYF
TGTGCCAGCAGTTTAAGTCCAGTGGGTCCCAACGAGCAGTACTTC
>TRBJ1-6|.|.|14|TRBV9
CASSVEWVNSPLHF
TGTGCCAGCAGCGTAGAGTGGGTTAATTCACCCCTCCACTTT
>TRBJ2-2|TRBD1|.|18|TRBV5-1
CASSRSPQGVGDTGELFF
TGCGCCAGCAGCCGCTCCCCACAGGGGGTAGGAGACACCGGGGAGCTGTTTTTT